A single sample gave rise to the 8 T cell receptor beta chains below, sequenced in a study of blood T cell repertoires in COVID-19. Here immunoSEQ multiplex PCR was the method, and the copy in TCRdb shows in-frame clones only, minus some. This table has hundreds of thousands of clones, 88% appearing once. Material: peripheral blood. The receptors stem from a young woman with COVID-19, enrolled during active disease.

The V gene is TRBV5-1, the J gene TRBJ2-2; D is undetermined. The germline V gene has CDR1 SGHRS and CDR2 YFSETQ. Trimming cost V 1 base and J 4 bases, with 8 bases left between them. This CDR3 comprises 14 residues. CDR3 sequence reads: CASSLLSGTGELFF. The CDR3 DNA reads as TGCGCCAGCAGCTTGCTTTCGGGCACCGGGGAGCTGTTTTTT.

V usage is TRBV9 and J usage is TRBJ1-3, with 7 positions matching TRBD1. Germline CDR1 SGDLS, CDR2 YYNGEE. Trimming at V came to 4 bases and at J to 0 bases, leaving 4 bases not matched to a gene. The CDR3 has 15 residues. This chain's CDR3 is CASSSGGFSGNTIYF. Written as DNA, the CDR3 is TGTGCCAGCAGCTCAGGGGGGTTCTCTGGAAACACCATATATTTT.

As regards this clone: Within the sample, other DNA sequences also encode this same CDR3. V is TRBV11-3 and J is TRBJ2-1; D perhaps matches TRBD1 (5 bases). Germline V gene sequence: CDR1 SGHNT, CDR2 YENEEA. V lost 5 bases and J lost 0, with 11 bases in between. This CDR3 has 15 amino acids. CDR3 nucleotide sequence: TGTGCCAGCAGCGGCCGAGACAGCTCCTACAATGAGCAGTTCTTC. Its translation is CASSGRDSSYNEQFF.

CDR3 residues: CASSLEGDLGYTF. CDR3 DNA: TGTGCCAGCAGCTTGGAAGGGGATTTGGGCTACACCTTC. The chain uses TRBV7-9 and TRBJ1-2; maybe TRBD1 (5 bases). V lost 3 bases to trimming and J lost 8 bases, with 13 bases between them. There are 13 residues in the CDR3. Per germline, CDR1 SEHNR and CDR2 FQNEAQ (reference sequence).

The genes are TRBV4-1 and TRBJ1-2; a possible D gene is TRBD1 (6 bases). There are 15 residues in the CDR3. V was shortened by 1 base and J by 2 bases, with 11 bases between the two germline ends. Germline-derived CDR1 and CDR2 are MGHRA and YSYEKL. CDR3 nucleotides: TGCGCCAGCAGCCAAGTCCCTACAGGGAACTATGGCTACACCTTC. This translates into CASSQVPTGNYGYTF.

The V gene is TRBV12-5, the J gene TRBJ1-1; no definite D call. CDR1 and CDR2 from the germline V gene are LGHNT and FRNRAP. There are 13 residues in the CDR3. V lost 4 bases and J 1 base, leaving 7 bases between the germline ends. For the CDR3, the DNA is TGTGCTAGTGGTTATGAGGGGAACACTGAAGCTTTCTTT. It is translated as CASGYEGNTEAFF. Variable domain in full (rest from reference TRBV12-5 and TRBJ1-1): DARVTQTPRHKVTEMGQEVTMRCQPILGHNTVFWYRQTMMQGLELLAYFRNRAPLDDSGMPKDRFSAEMPDATLATLKIQPSEPRDSAVYFCASGYEGNTEAFFGQGTRLTVV.

There are many counts of this clone. V usage is TRBV19 and J usage is TRBJ1-5, with D maybe TRBD1 (5 bases). Germline V gives CDR1 LNHDA, CDR2 SQIVND (reference sequence). The CDR3 is made up of 16 amino acids. Between the trimmed V and J ends, which lost 1 base and 5 bases, there was a span of 15 bases. CDR3 coding DNA: TGTGCCAGTAGTATAGGGGCAGGGAATCGGGATCAGCCCCAGCATTTT. This encodes CASSIGAGNRDQPQHF. The entire variable domain, with the rest obtained from reference TRBV19 and TRBJ1-5, is as follows: DGGITQSPKYLFRKEGQNVTLSCEQNLNHDAMYWYRQDPGQGLRLIYYSQIVNDFQKGDIAEGYSVSREKKESFPLTVTSAQKNPTAFYLCASSIGAGNRDQPQHFGDGTRLSIL.

This chain uses TRBV7-2 with TRBJ1-3; D gene uncertain. V dropped 0 bases and J dropped 7 bases, with 7 bases sitting between them. Germline CDR1 SGHTA, CDR2 FQGNSA. There are 13 residues in the CDR3. The CDR3: CASSLAEANTIYF. In DNA, the CDR3 is TGTGCCAGCAGCTTAGCGGAGGCCAACACCATATATTTT.